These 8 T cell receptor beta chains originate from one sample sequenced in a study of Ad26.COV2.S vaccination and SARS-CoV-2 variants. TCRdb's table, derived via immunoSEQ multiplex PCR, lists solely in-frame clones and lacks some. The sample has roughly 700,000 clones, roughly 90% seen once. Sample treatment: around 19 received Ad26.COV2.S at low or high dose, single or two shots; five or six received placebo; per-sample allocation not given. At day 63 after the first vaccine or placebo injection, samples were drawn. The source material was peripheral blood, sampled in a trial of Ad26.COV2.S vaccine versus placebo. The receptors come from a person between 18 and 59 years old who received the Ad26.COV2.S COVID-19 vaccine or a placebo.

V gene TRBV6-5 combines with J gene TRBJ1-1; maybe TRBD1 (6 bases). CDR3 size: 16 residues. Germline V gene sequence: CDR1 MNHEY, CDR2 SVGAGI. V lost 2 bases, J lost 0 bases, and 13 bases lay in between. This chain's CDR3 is CASSYGERGLNTEAFF. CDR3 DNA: TGTGCCAGCAGTTACGGGGAAAGGGGGTTGAACACTGAAGCTTTCTTT.

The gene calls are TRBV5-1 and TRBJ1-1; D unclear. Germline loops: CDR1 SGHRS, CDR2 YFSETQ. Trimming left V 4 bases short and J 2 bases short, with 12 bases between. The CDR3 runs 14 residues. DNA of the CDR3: TGCGCCAGCAGCCCATTGGCCGTTAACACTGAAGCTTTCTTT. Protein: CASSPLAVNTEAFF.

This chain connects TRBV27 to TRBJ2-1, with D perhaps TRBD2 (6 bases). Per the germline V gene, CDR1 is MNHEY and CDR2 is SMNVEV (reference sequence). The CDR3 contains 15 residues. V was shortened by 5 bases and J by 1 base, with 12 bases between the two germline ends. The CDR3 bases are TGTGCCAGCAGTCGCGTGGGGGGTTCCTACAATGAGCAGTTCTTC. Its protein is CASSRVGGSYNEQFF.

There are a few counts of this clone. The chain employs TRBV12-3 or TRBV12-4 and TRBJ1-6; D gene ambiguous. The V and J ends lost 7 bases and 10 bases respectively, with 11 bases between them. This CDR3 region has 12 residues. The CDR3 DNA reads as TGTGCCAGCACGTCGGGTTTCTCACCCCTCCACTTT. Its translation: CASTSGFSPLHF.

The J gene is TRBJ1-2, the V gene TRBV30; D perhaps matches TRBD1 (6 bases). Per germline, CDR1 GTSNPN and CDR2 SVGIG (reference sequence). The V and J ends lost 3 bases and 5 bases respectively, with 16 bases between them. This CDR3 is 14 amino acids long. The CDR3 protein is CAWSQDSRIYGYTF. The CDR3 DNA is TGTGCCTGGAGCCAGGACAGCAGGATTTATGGCTACACCTTC.

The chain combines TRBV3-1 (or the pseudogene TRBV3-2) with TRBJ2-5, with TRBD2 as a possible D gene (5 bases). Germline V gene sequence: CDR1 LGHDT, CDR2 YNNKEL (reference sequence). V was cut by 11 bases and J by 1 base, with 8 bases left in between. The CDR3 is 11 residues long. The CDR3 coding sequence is TGTGCCTGCCGGGGCCAAGAGACCCAGTACTTC. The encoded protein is CACRGQETQYF.

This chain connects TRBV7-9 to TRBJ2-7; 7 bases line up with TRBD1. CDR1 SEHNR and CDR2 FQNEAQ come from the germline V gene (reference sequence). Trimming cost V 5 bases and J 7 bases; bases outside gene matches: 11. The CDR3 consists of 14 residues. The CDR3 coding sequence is TGTGCCAGCAGCGAACAGACAGGGCCGAGGGAGCAGTACTTC. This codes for CASSEQTGPREQYF.

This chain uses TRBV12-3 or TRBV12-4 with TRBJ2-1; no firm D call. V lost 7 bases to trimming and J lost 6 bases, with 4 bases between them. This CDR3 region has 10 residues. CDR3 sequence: CASMSNEQFF. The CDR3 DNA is TGTGCCAGCATGAGCAATGAGCAGTTCTTC.